This section outlines one TCR beta chain sequence together with its context. The target antigen is unknown. Assay used: immunoSEQ multiplex PCR; TCRdb lists only in-frame clones, some missing. The sample lists approximately 60,000 clones; about 94% were seen once. The data belong to a study of OX40 agonist ivuxolimab in advanced cancers. Study as a whole: Cancers in dose escalation were hepatocellular, melanoma, renal cell and head and neck. The group had a mean age of about 64 years, ranged from about 20 to 85, and was 80% to 85% male.

Study results and caveats: Relative to CD4+ cells, CD8+ T cells on average had more expanded clones. Clonal expansion by week 6 occurred in CD4+ and CD8+ blood T cells (at 0.1 to 3.0 mg/kg).

The source material was CD4+ or CD8+ T cells sorted from blood, sampled in a trial of the OX40 agonist ivuxolimab. This TCR was recovered from an adult with an advanced solid tumor such as melanoma, head and neck, liver or kidney cancer.

The chain's CDR3 is CASSMASGSSEQFF. For the CDR3, the DNA is TGTGCCAGCAGTATGGCTAGCGGGAGCAGTGAGCAGTTCTTC. This chain connects TRBV27 to TRBJ2-1, with 10 nucleotides matching TRBD2. The CDR3 sequence is 14 residues long. The V segment lost 5 bases and the J segment 9 bases; nucleotides outside the gene matches: 7. Germline V CDR1 and CDR2: MNHEY, SMNVEV (reference sequence).